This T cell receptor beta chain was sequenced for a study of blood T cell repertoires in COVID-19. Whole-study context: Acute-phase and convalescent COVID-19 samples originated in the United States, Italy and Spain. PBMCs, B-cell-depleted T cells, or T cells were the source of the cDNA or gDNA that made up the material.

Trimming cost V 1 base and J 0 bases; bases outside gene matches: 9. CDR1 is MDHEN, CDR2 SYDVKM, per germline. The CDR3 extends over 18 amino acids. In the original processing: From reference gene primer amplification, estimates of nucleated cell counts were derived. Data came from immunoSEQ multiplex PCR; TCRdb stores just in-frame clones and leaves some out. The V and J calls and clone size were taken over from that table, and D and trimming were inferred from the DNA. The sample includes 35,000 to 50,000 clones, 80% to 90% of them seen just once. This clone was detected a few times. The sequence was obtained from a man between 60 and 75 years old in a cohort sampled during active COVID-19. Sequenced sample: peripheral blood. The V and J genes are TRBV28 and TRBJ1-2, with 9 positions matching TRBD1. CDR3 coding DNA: TGTGCCAGCAGTTTATCCGACTCCGGGACAGGGCCTAACTATGGCTACACCTTC. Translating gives CASSLSDSGTGPNYGYTF.